This entry is about one T cell receptor (beta chain). The antigen is undetermined. These data originate in a study of CD4+ T cells in melanoma. Study-wide points: Diverse differentiation states were reported for melanoma neoantigen-specific CD4+ T cells. CD8+ T cell, macrophage and B cell function reportedly correlated with neoantigen-specific CD4+ T cells.

Libraries were prepared by immunoSEQ multiplex PCR; TCRdb keeps only in-frame clonotypes and omits some of them. The sample holds roughly 54,000 clones, about 91% seen once. This CDR3 has 12 amino acids. Germline V lookup: CDR1 SEHNR, CDR2 FQNEAQ (reference sequence). Deletions cut 4 bases from V and 12 bases from J, with 13 bases between. Sequenced: peripheral blood. The TCR comes from a human donor with melanoma. J is TRBJ2-1 and V is TRBV7-9, with a possible D match to TRBD2 (5 bases). CDR3 DNA sequence: TGTGCCAGCAGCTGGACTGATCTGTGGCAGTTCTTC. This encodes CASSWTDLWQFF.